This T cell receptor (beta chain) was captured in a study of Ad26.COV2.S vaccination and SARS-CoV-2 variants. Treatment noted: about 20 received Ad26.COV2.S at low or high dose, single or two shots; 5 received placebo; per-sample allocation not given. Day 63 after the first vaccine or placebo injection was the time point for sampling. Cohort 1b enrolled adults aged 18-55 years in Boston. This clone has only a few counts. Clones were read by immunoSEQ multiplex PCR, and TCRdb kept only the in-frame ones, dropping some. The profile shows more than 350,000 clones, about 93% of them singletons. The material was peripheral blood, obtained in a trial of Ad26.COV2.S vaccine versus placebo. This receptor was identified in a person aged 18-60 years who received the Ad26.COV2.S COVID-19 vaccine or a placebo.

As DNA, the CDR3 is TGTGCCAGCAGTAGACGAGCCTTCTCTGGAAACACCATATATTTT. It codes for CASSRRAFSGNTIYF. This chain links TRBV6-5 with TRBJ1-3; D uncertain. With 5 bases removed from V and 0 bases from J, the gap between germline ends came to 11 bases. CDR1 is MNHEY and CDR2 is SVGAGI in the germline V gene. The CDR3 totals 15 residues.